This paragraph reports one T cell receptor (beta chain). Its specificity is not known. The sample originates from a study of long-term antiretroviral therapy in people with HIV. Study outcomes and limitations: HIV repertoire CDR3 lengths ranged less widely than those of controls. Adherence to ART, viral resistance and therapy changes lacked any data.

Sequencing relied on immunoSEQ assay v3.0, run at survey level. What sequencing targeted per sample was roughly 40,000-55,000 T-cell genomes. Using immunoSEQ multiplex PCR, the repertoire was profiled, and TCRdb retains in-frame clones only, with some absent. Of tens of thousands of clones in the sample, almost 95% were seen once. The CDR3 loop spans 15 amino acids. Germline V gene data show CDR1 as MNHEY and CDR2 as SVGAGI. Trimming cost V 6 bases and J 8 bases; bases outside gene matches: 13. Cryopreserved PBMC numbered about 1-10 million per sample before DNA extraction. This sequence originates from a woman aged 45 to 65 with HIV. Sequenced material: unsorted PBMCs, taken 4.4 years after starting antiretroviral therapy. This chain uses TRBV6-5 with TRBJ2-4, with TRBD1 matching 7 bases. The CDR3 bases are TGTGCCAGCAGGCACAGGGGCGTAGAAGTGGACATTCAGTACTTC. It specifies CASRHRGVEVDIQYF.